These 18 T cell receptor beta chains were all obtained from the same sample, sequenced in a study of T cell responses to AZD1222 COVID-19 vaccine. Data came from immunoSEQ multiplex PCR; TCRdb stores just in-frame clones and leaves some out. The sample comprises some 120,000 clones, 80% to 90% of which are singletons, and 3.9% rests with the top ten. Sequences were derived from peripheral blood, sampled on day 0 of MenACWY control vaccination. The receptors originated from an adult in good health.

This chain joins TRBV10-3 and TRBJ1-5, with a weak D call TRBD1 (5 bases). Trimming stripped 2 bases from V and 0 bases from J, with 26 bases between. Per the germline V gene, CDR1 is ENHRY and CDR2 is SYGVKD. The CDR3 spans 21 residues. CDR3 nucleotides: TGTGCCATCAGTGAGGGGTTGGTTTGGGACCAAGGGTTCTATAGCAATCAGCCCCAGCATTTT. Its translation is CAISEGLVWDQGFYSNQPQHF.

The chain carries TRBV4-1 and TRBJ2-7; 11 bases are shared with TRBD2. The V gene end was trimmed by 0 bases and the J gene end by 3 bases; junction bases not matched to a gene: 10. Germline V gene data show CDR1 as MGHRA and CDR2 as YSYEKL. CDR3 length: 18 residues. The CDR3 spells CASSQDQRLAGGVYEQYF. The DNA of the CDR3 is TGCGCCAGCAGCCAAGATCAGAGGCTAGCGGGGGGAGTCTACGAGCAGTACTTC.

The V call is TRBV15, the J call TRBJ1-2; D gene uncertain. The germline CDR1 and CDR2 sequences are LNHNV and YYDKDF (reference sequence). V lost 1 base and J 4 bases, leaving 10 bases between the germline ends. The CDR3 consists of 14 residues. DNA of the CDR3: TGTGCCACCAGCAGAGGGACCCATAGCTATGGCTACACCTTC. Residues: CATSRGTHSYGYTF.

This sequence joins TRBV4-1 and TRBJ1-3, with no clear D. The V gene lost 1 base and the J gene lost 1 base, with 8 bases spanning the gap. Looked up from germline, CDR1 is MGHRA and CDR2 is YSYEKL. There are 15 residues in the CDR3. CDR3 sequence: CASSQVQLSGNTIYF. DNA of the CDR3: TGCGCCAGCAGCCAAGTACAGTTATCTGGAAACACCATATATTTT.

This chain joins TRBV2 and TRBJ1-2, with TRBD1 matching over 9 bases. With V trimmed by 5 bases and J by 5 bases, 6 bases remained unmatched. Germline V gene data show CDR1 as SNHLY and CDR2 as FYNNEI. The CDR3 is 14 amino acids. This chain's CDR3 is CASSFDRGRYGYTF. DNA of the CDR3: TGTGCCAGCAGTTTCGACAGGGGGAGGTATGGCTACACCTTC. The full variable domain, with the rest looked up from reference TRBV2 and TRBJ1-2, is EPEVTQTPSHQVTQMGQEVILRCVPISNHLYFYWYRQILGQKVEFLVSFYNNEISEKSEIFDDQFSVERPDGSNFTLKIRSTKLEDSAMYFCASSFDRGRYGYTFGSGTRLTVV.

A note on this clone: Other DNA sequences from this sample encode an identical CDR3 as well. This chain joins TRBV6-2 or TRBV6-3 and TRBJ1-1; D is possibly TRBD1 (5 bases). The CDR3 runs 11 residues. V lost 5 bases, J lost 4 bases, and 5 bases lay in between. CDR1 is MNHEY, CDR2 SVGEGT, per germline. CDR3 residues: CASSQGTEAFF. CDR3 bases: TGTGCCAGCAGTCAGGGCACTGAAGCTTTCTTT.

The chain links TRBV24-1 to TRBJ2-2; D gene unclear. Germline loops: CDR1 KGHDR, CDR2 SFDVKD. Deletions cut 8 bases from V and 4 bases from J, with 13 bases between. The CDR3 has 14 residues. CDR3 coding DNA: TGTGCCACCATTCGGGCAGCAGCCACCGGGGAGCTGTTTTTT. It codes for CATIRAAATGELFF.

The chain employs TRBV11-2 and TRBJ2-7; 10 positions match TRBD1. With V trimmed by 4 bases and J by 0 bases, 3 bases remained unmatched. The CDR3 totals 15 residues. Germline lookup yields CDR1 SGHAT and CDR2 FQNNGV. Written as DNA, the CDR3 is TGTGCCAGCAGCTCGGACAGGGGGGGCTCCTACGAGCAGTACTTC. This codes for CASSSDRGGSYEQYF.

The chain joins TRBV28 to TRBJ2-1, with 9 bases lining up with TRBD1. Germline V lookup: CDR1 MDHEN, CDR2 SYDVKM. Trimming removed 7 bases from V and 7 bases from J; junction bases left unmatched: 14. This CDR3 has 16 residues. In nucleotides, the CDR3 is TGTGCCAGCACTCCTCATTCGGGACAGGGCTGGAATGAGCAGTTCTTC. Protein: CASTPHSGQGWNEQFF.

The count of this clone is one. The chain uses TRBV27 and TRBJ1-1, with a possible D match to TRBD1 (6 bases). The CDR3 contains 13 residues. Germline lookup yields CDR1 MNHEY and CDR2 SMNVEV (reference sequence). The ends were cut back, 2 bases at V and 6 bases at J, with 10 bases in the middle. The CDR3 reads CASSLAGVPEAFF. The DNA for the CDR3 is TGTGCCAGCAGTTTAGCAGGGGTACCTGAAGCTTTCTTT.

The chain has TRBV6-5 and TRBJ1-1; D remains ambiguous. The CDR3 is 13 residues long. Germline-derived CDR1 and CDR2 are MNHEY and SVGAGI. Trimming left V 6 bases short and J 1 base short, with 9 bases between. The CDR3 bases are TGTGCCAGCAGCCTGTCGGAGAACACTGAAGCTTTCTTT. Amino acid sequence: CASSLSENTEAFF.

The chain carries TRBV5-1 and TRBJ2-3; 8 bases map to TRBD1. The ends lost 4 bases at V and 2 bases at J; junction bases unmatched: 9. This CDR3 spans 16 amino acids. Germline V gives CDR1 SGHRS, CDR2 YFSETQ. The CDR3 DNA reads TGCGCCAGCAGCCCTCGCGGGACAGGACCCACAGATACGCAGTATTTT. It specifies CASSPRGTGPTDTQYF. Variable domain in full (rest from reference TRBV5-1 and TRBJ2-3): KAGVTQTPRYLIKTRGQQVTLSCSPISGHRSVSWYQQTPGQGLQFLFEYFSETQRNKGNFPGRFSGRQFSNSRSEMNVSTLELGDSALYLCASSPRGTGPTDTQYFGPGTRLTVL.

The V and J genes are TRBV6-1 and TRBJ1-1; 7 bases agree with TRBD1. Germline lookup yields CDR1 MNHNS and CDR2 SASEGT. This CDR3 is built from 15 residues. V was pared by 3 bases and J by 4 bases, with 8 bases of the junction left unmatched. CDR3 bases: TGTGCCAGCAGTGACGCGACAGGGTTGGGCACTGAAGCTTTCTTT. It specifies CASSDATGLGTEAFF.

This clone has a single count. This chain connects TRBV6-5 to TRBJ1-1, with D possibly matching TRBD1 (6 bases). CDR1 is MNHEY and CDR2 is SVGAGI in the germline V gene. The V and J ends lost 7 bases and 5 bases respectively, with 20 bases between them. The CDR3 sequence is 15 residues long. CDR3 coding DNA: TGTGCCAGCACCAACCAGTGGGGGGCAAGGACTGAAGCTTTCTTT. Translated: CASTNQWGARTEAFF.

The CDR3 DNA follows: TGTGCCAGCAGTCGTGCCCCACCGCCAGGTGAAGCTTTCTTT. Its protein is CASSRAPPPGEAFF. This chain links TRBV28 with TRBJ1-1; no clear D. V was clipped by 5 bases and J by 7 bases, with 17 bases between them. Per germline, CDR1 MDHEN and CDR2 SYDVKM. The CDR3 has 14 amino acids.

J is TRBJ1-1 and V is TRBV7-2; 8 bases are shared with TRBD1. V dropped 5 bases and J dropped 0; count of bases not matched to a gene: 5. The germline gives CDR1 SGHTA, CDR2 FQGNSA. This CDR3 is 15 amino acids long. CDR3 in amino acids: CASSPGTGVNTEAFF. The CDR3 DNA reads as TGTGCCAGCAGCCCAGGGACAGGAGTGAACACTGAAGCTTTCTTT.

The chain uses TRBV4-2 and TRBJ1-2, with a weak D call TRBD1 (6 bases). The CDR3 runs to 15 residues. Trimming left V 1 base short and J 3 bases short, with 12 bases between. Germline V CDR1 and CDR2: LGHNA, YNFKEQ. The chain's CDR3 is CASSQGTGPYYGYTF. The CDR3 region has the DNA TGTGCCAGCAGCCAAGGTACAGGGCCGTACTATGGCTACACCTTC.

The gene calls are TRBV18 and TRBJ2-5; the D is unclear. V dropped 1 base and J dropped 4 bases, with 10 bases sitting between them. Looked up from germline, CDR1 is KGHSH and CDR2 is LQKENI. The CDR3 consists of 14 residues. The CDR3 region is CASSPLALGETQYF. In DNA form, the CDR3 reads TGTGCCAGCTCACCACTGGCCTTGGGAGAGACCCAGTACTTC.